This is a list of T cell receptor beta chains from one sample in a study of T cells in Graves' hyperthyroidism and ophthalmopathy. MiXCR, run by TCRdb on the multiplex PCR reads, gives a single entry per CDR3 protein. The data show 500,000 to 600,000 distinct CDR3 sequences, with around 45% seen just once and around 8% held by the top ten. Sequencing input: peripheral blood or thyroid tissue (not recorded which). These receptors all come from a young woman with Graves' hyperthyroidism. The CDR3 runs from the conserved cysteine through the conserved F or W. D genes are given only for firm matches. Clone size, where shown, is once, few, many, or a class for clones that have expanded.

clone size: NA; V gene: TRBV7-9; J gene: TRBJ1-5; D gene: NA; CDR3 protein: CASSTRQAQHF; CDR3 DNA: TGTGCCAGCAGCACCAGACAGGCACAGCATTTT
clone size: NA; V gene: TRBV29-1; J gene: TRBJ1-2; D gene: NA; CDR3 protein: CSLGSGTNSYGFTF; CDR3 DNA: TGCAGCTTAGGATCAGGAACCAATTCCTATGGCTTCACCTTC
clone size: many; V gene: TRBV20-1; J gene: TRBJ2-7; D gene: TRBD1; CDR3 protein: CSARDKDRVSEQYF; CDR3 DNA: TGCAGTGCTAGAGATAAGGACAGGGTATCCGAGCAGTACTTC
clone size: NA; V gene: TRBV29-1; J gene: TRBJ2-2; D gene: TRBD1; CDR3 protein: CAGTGAENTGELFF; CDR3 DNA: TGCGCCGGGACAGGGGCTGAGAACACCGGGGAGCTGTTTTTT
clone size: many; V gene: TRBV6-6; J gene: TRBJ2-7; D gene: TRBD2; CDR3 protein: CAITLGAGGYYEQYF; CDR3 DNA: TGTGCCATTACGCTCGGAGCGGGAGGTTATTACGAGCAGTACTTC
clone size: NA; V gene: TRBV29-1; J gene: TRBJ1-5; D gene: NA; CDR3 protein: CSQDDGQPQHF; CDR3 DNA: TGCAGCCAAGATGATGGGCAGCCCCAGCATTTT
clone size: NA; V gene: TRBV29-1; J gene: TRBJ1-2; D gene: NA; CDR3 protein: CSVQSAKYGYTF; CDR3 DNA: TGCAGCGTTCAGTCAGCAAAGTATGGCTACACCTTC
clone size: NA; V gene: TRBV12-3/TRBV12-4; J gene: TRBJ2-7; D gene: NA; CDR3 protein: CASTRRGRAYEQYF; CDR3 DNA: TGTGCCAGCACCAGACGGGGCAGGGCCTACGAGCAGTACTTC
clone size: NA; V gene: TRBV28; J gene: TRBJ1-6; D gene: TRBD1; CDR3 protein: CASTGGQAYNSPLHF; CDR3 DNA: TGTGCCAGCACAGGGGGACAGGCCTATAATTCACCCCTCCACTTT
clone size: NA; V gene: TRBV7-7; J gene: TRBJ2-7; D gene: TRBD2; CDR3 protein: CARDGLAGAEQYF; CDR3 DNA: TGTGCTAGAGACGGACTAGCGGGAGCCGAGCAGTACTTC
clone size: NA; V gene: TRBV12-5; J gene: TRBJ1-2; D gene: NA; CDR3 protein: CASGSHLYGYTF; CDR3 DNA: TGTGCTAGTGGTTCTCACCTCTATGGCTACACCTTC
clone size: many; V gene: TRBV12-5; J gene: TRBJ2-7; D gene: TRBD1; CDR3 protein: CASGPGQGASYEQYF; CDR3 DNA: TGTGCTAGTGGTCCCGGACAGGGGGCATCCTACGAGCAGTACTTC
clone size: NA; V gene: TRBV10-3; J gene: TRBJ2-7; D gene: NA; CDR3 protein: CAISVRTGGGYEQYF; CDR3 DNA: TGTGCCATCAGTGTTCGTACAGGGGGGGGCTACGAGCAGTACTTC
clone size: many; V gene: TRBV6-5; J gene: TRBJ1-6; D gene: NA; CDR3 protein: CASSYSLNSPLHF; CDR3 DNA: TGTGCCAGCAGTTACTCCCTGAACTCACCCCTCCACTTT
clone size: NA; V gene: TRBV5-1; J gene: TRBJ2-6; D gene: TRBD2; CDR3 protein: CASSGGLGASGANVLTF; CDR3 DNA: TGTGCCAGCAGCGGGGGACTAGGGGCCTCTGGGGCCAACGTCCTGACTTTC
clone size: once; V gene: TRBV7-9; J gene: TRBJ2-7; D gene: TRBD2; CDR3 protein: CASSYSGRANLYEQYF; CDR3 DNA: TGTGCCAGCAGCTATAGCGGGAGGGCCAACCTCTACGAGCAGTACTTC
clone size: many; V gene: TRBV2; J gene: TRBJ1-2; D gene: NA; CDR3 protein: CASSLSPTGSDGYTF; CDR3 DNA: TGTGCCAGCAGTTTATCCCCCACCGGGTCGGATGGCTACACCTTC
clone size: many; V gene: TRBV7-9; J gene: TRBJ2-7; D gene: NA; CDR3 protein: CASSSRDNRYEQYF; CDR3 DNA: TGTGCCAGCAGCTCCCGGGACAACCGCTACGAGCAGTACTTC